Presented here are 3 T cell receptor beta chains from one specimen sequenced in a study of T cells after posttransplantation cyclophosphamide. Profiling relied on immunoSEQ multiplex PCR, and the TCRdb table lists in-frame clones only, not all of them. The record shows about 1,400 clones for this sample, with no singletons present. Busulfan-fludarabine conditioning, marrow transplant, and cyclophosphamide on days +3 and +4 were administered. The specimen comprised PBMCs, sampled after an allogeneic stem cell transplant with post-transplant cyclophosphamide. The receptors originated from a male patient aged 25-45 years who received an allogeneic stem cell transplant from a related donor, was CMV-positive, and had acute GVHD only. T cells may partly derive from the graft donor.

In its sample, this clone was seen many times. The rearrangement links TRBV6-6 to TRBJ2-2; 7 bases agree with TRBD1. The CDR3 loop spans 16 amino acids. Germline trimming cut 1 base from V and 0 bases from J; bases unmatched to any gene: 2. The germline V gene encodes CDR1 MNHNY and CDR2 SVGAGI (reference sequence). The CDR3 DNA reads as TGTGCCAGCAGTTACTTCGGGACAGCGAACACCGGGGAGCTGTTTTTT. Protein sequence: CASSYFGTANTGELFF.

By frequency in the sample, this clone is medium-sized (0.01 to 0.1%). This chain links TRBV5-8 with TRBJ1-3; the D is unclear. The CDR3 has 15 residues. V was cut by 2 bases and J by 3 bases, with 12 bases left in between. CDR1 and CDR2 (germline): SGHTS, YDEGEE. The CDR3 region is CASSFPQTVGNTIYF. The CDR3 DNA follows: TGTGCCAGCAGCTTCCCTCAAACAGTTGGAAACACCATATATTTT.

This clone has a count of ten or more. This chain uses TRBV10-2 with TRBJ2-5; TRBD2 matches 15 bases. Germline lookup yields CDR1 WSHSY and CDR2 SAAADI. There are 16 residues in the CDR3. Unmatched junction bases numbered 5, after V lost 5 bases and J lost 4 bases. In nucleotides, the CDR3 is TGCGCCAGCAGTCCGGGACTAGCGGGGGGTTCAGAGACCCAGTACTTC. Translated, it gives CASSPGLAGGSETQYF.